These 30 T cell receptor beta chains originate from one sample sequenced in a study of tumor and adjacent non-tumor tissue in lung cancer (dated by TCRdb to 2017 to 2018). RNA was isolated from bulk unsorted tissue, and RNA quality was assessed with a NanoDrop ND-1000 and an Agilent 2100. Library preparation employed multiplex PCR. For sequencing, an Illumina HiSeq 2500 was employed. TCRbeta libraries were built by three rounds of nested PCR using primers (Table S4), following protocols modified from ARM-PCR. TCRdb's own reprocessing of the public reads used fastp at Q25 and MiXCR and kept productive beta chains. One record per CDR3 amino acid sequence lists the most common genes and DNA. The sample table shows roughly 70,000 distinct CDR3 sequences, and around 73% are seen once. The ten largest clones take up about 28% of the sample. The sample consisted of lung tumor tissue. These receptors all stem from a man aged 55 to 70 with non-small cell lung cancer.

A remark on this clonotype: This likely comes from a read error, as the CDR3 has no conserved phenylalanine or tryptophan at its end. The chain uses TRBV11-1 and TRBJ2-2, with 7 bases lining up with TRBD1. Germline V CDR1 and CDR2: SGHAT, FQDESV (reference sequence). V dropped 4 bases and J dropped 9; count of bases not matched to a gene: 8. The CDR3 is made up of 14 amino acids. The CDR3 protein is CASSSRQGPRELFL. CDR3 nucleotide sequence: TGTGCCAGCAGCTCCCGACAGGGCCCCCGGGAGCTGTTTCTT.

Worth noting for this clonotype: Mismatch with germline at one junction end may stem from a read error. The CDR3 here is CVSSYILRTGGALGANVLTF. CDR3 nucleotide sequence: TGTGTCAGCAGTTACATCCTAAGGACAGGGGGCGCGTTGGGGGCCAACGTCCTGACTTTC. The genes are TRBV6-5 and TRBJ2-6; the match to TRBD1 covers 11 bases. Germline CDR1 and CDR2: MNHEY and SVGAGI. The CDR3 consists of 20 residues.

As to this clonotype: A clone one base away is much larger, so this may be a read error. The chain is built from TRBV11-2 and TRBJ2-2; D possibly uses TRBD1 or TRBD2 (5 bases each). The CDR3 has 15 residues. Germline V CDR1 and CDR2: SGHAT, FQNNGV. Trimming took off 5 bases at V and 5 bases at J, with 15 bases between the two ends. The CDR3 DNA reads TGTGCCAGCAGCCTCCGGGACCACCGAACCGGGGAGCTGTTTTTT. This sequence encodes CASSLRDHRTGELFF.

This clonotype is medium-sized. This rearrangement joins TRBV5-6 to TRBJ2-7; the D is unclear. Germline CDR1 and CDR2: SGHDT and YYEEEE. The CDR3 loop spans 14 amino acids. The V gene lost 1 base and the J gene lost 6 bases, with 14 bases spanning the gap. The CDR3 bases are TGTGCCAGCAGCTTGCCTCGCAACAGTGCCGAGCAGTACTTC. This gives the protein CASSLPRNSAEQYF. The entire variable domain, with the rest obtained from reference TRBV5-6 and TRBJ2-7, is as follows: DAGVTQSPTHLIKTRGQQVTLRCSPKSGHDTVSWYQQALGQGPQFIFQYYEEEERQRGNFPDRFSGHQFPNYSSELNVNALLLGDSALYLCASSLPRNSAEQYFGPGTRLTVT.

A remark on this clonotype: Germline is not matched at one junction end, which may reflect a read error. The rearrangement joins TRBV20-1 to TRBJ2-1; 7 nucleotides line up with TRBD1. The germline V gene has CDR1 DFQATT and CDR2 SNEGSKA (reference sequence). The CDR3 is made up of 15 amino acids. The CDR3 DNA is TGCAGTGTTAGAATAGCAGGGGGAGTCTCAAATGAGCAGTTCTTC. This encodes CSVRIAGGVSNEQFF.

This clonotype is a singleton in its sample. The missing conserved phenylalanine or tryptophan at the end of this CDR3 makes a read error likely. As DNA, the CDR3 is TGCAGTGATTCCGTCCCGGGACTAGGAAGCACAGATACGCAGTATCTT. Translated: CSDSVPGLGSTDTQYL. J is TRBJ2-3 and V is TRBV20-1; TRBD2 agrees at 8 bases. In germline, CDR1 is DFQATT, CDR2 SNEGSKA (reference sequence). The J segment lost 0 bases and the V segment lost 7 bases, leaving 12 bases of the junction unmatched. The CDR3 has 16 amino acids.

This chain links TRBV20-1 with TRBJ2-3; tentative D call: TRBD2 (5 bases). V was shortened by 5 bases and J by 0 bases, with 12 bases between the two germline ends. CDR1 is DFQATT, CDR2 SNEGSKA, per germline (reference sequence). This CDR3 is built from 14 residues. CDR3 protein: CSAGMAGSTDTQYF. The CDR3 DNA follows: TGCAGTGCTGGCATGGCGGGTAGCACAGATACGCAGTATTTT.

To note about this clonotype: This CDR3 is missing its conserved last phenylalanine or tryptophan, likely due to a read error. This chain joins TRBV29-1 and TRBJ1-4; the match to TRBD1 covers 8 bases. The CDR3 sequence is 11 residues long. V was pared by 7 bases and J by 8 bases, with 3 bases of the junction left unmatched. The germline V gene has CDR1 SQVTM and CDR2 ANQGSEA. The CDR3 DNA reads as TGCAGCGATGGACAGGGCGAAAAACTGTTTTAT. This translates into CSDGQGEKLFY.

This rearrangement joins TRBV20-1 to TRBJ2-1, with a weak D call TRBD1 (6 bases). This CDR3 has 13 amino acids. Germline CDR1 and CDR2: DFQATT and SNEGSKA (reference sequence). V gave up 1 base and J gave up 5 bases, with 9 bases separating them. The CDR3 DNA reads TGCAGTGCTAGAGGTCAGGGGAACAATGAGCAGTTCTTC. It yields the protein CSARGQGNNEQFF.

This chain's CDR3 is CASGMKLASTDTQYF. The CDR3 bases are TGCGCCAGCGGCATGAAACTAGCTAGCACAGATACGCAGTATTTT. The chain uses TRBV5-1 and TRBJ2-3, with D maybe TRBD2 (6 bases). CDR3 length equals 15 residues. Germline CDR1 is SGHRS and CDR2 is YFSETQ. Trimming stripped 7 bases from V and 0 bases from J, with 15 bases between.

With regard to this clonotype: This is likely a read error, given that the CDR3 carries no conserved phenylalanine or tryptophan at its end. The J gene is TRBJ2-3, the V gene TRBV18; D may be TRBD2 (6 bases). The CDR3 length is 15 residues. Germline CDR1 reads KGHSH; CDR2 reads LQKENI. V was trimmed by 5 bases and J by 2 bases, leaving 14 bases between them. CDR3 coding DNA: TGTGCCAGCTCAGGGACGGGAGAGATCACAGATACGCAGTATGTT. It specifies CASSGTGEITDTQYV.

This clonotype was detected once. The genes are TRBV20-1 and TRBJ2-1; no reliable D call. This CDR3 is 15 amino acids long. The germline V gene encodes CDR1 DFQATT and CDR2 SNEGSKA (reference sequence). The CDR3 spells CNVPTVGSPHNEQFF. The DNA for the CDR3 is TGCAATGTTCCTACCGTCGGGTCCCCCCACAATGAGCAGTTCTTC.

The table lists this clonotype with a few counts. The gene calls are TRBV28 and TRBJ1-6, with D maybe TRBD1 (5 bases). The CDR3 runs 20 residues. Germline V lookup: CDR1 MDHEN, CDR2 SYDVKM. V dropped 5 bases and J dropped 8 bases, with 31 bases sitting between them. The CDR3 nucleotides read TGTGCCAGCAGTACGAGACATGGCGGGTGGACAACCCCTGGGTATTCACCCCTCCACTTT. Translated, it gives CASSTRHGGWTTPGYSPLHF.

This clonotype was seen once. Mismatch with germline at one junction end may stem from a read error. The V gene is TRBV6-6, the J gene TRBJ2-1, with unresolved D. Germline V gives CDR1 MNHNY, CDR2 SVGAGI (reference sequence). This CDR3 has 14 amino acids. DNA for the CDR3: TGTGCTAGCAGTTATGGGCTGGTGTACAATGAGCGGTTCTTC. Translated, it gives CASSYGLVYNERFF.

This clonotype was seen a few times. V and J are TRBV29-1 and TRBJ2-5; D is unresolved. Looked up from germline, CDR1 is SQVTM and CDR2 is ANQGSEA. The CDR3 is made up of 13 amino acids. The V gene lost 2 bases and the J gene lost 5 bases, with 12 bases spanning the gap. CDR3 protein: CSVEKHSQETQYF. The DNA for the CDR3 is TGCAGCGTTGAAAAACACAGTCAGGAGACCCAGTACTTC. The complete variable domain, with remaining parts taken from reference TRBV29-1 and TRBJ2-5, reads SAVISQKPSRDICQRGTSLTIQCQVDSQVTMMFWYRQQPGQSLTLIATANQGSEATYESGFVIDKFPISRPNLTFSTLTVSNMSPEDSSIYLCSVEKHSQETQYFGPGTRLLVL.

The sample holds a few counts of this clonotype. The germline gene is not matched at one end of the junction; a read error may be the cause. CDR3 sequence: CSVDGHLTSQETHYF. In DNA form, the CDR3 reads TGCAGCGTTGACGGGCATCTAACGAGCCAAGAGACCCATTACTTC. This chain uses TRBV29-1 with TRBJ2-5; D is undetermined. The CDR3 extends over 15 amino acids. Looked up from germline, CDR1 is SQVTM and CDR2 is ANQGSEA. Filled out from reference TRBV29-1 and TRBJ2-5, the complete variable domain reads SAVISQKPSRDICQRGTSLTIQCQVDSQVTMMFWYRQQPGQSLTLIATANQGSEATYESGFVIDKFPISRPNLTFSTLTVSNMSPEDSSIYLCSVDGHLTSQETHYFGPGTRLLVL.

This chain joins TRBV28 and TRBJ2-3; 8 positions match TRBD2. The ends lost 7 bases at V and 6 bases at J; junction bases unmatched: 18. The CDR3 is made up of 17 amino acids. Germline V gene lookup returns CDR1 MDHEN and CDR2 SYDVKM. The CDR3 nucleotides are TGTGCCAGCACCACGGGGGGGGCCCAGATTCTCGATGATACGCAGTATTTT. Its translation is CASTTGGAQILDDTQYF. Supplemented by reference TRBV28 and TRBJ2-3, the full variable domain reads DVKVTQSSRYLVKRTGEKVFLECVQDMDHENMFWYRQDPGLGLRLIYFSYDVKMKEKGDIPEGYSVSREKKERFSLILESASTNQTSMYLCASTTGGAQILDDTQYFGPGTRLTVL.

This chain connects TRBV11-1 to TRBJ2-2; D is possibly TRBD2 (5 bases). The germline CDR1 and CDR2 sequences are SGHAT and FQDESV (reference sequence). The CDR3 has 14 amino acids. V dropped 4 bases and J dropped 6 bases, with 12 bases sitting between them. CDR3 bases: TGTGCCAGCAGCTCCCGACGGGGTCCCGGGGAGCTGTTTTTT. It codes for CASSSRRGPGELFF.

This clonotype was counted a single time. Without the conserved terminal phenylalanine or tryptophan, this CDR3 likely stems from a read error. The chain recombines TRBV6-5 with TRBJ2-7, with 7 bases that match TRBD2. The V gene's germline CDR1 is MNHEY and CDR2 SVGAGI. The CDR3 consists of 15 residues. The CDR3 region is CARSYSRRETVKQYL. DNA for the CDR3: TGTGCCAGGAGTTACTCGAGGCGGGAGACGGTCAAGCAGTACTTA.

About this clonotype: With a much larger clone just one base away, this may be a read error. The final CDR3 position lacks the conserved phenylalanine or tryptophan, pointing to a likely read error. This chain joins TRBV5-4 and TRBJ2-1; D is uncertain. The V end was cut by 0 bases, the J end by 6 bases, with 7 bases between. Germline assignment: CDR1 SGHNT and CDR2 YYREEE (reference sequence). The CDR3 length is 13 residues. The CDR3 coding sequence is TGTGCCAGCAGCTTGGCTATACGCAATGAGCAGTTCTCC. Encoded protein: CASSLAIRNEQFS.

This clonotype was seen at least ten times. CDR3 amino acids: CASSSSSGSEAFF. The CDR3 coding sequence is TGTGCCAGCAGTTCGTCGTCGGGGTCTGAAGCTTTCTTT. This chain uses TRBV6-1 with TRBJ1-1; D gene uncertain. The CDR3 is 13 residues long. V dropped 5 bases and J dropped 6 bases, with 13 bases sitting between them. Germline CDR1 and CDR2: MNHNS and SASEGT.

Remarks on this clonotype: Mismatch with germline at one junction end may stem from a read error. The gene calls are TRBV20-1 and TRBJ2-1; no reliable D call. This CDR3 is built from 15 residues. Germline-derived CDR1 and CDR2 are DFQATT and SNEGSKA (reference sequence). Written as DNA, the CDR3 is TGCAATGCTAGAGATCAAAGTAAGCATATCGATGAGCAGTTCTTC. Its protein product is CNARDQSKHIDEQFF.

About this clonotype: The junction shows a germline mismatch at one end, possibly a read error. The rearrangement uses TRBV20-1 and TRBJ2-1; 12 bases line up with TRBD2. Per the germline V gene, CDR1 is DFQATT and CDR2 is SNEGSKA (reference sequence). This CDR3 has 14 residues. The CDR3 loop is CNARGLAGIGEQFF. CDR3 in DNA: TGCAATGCTAGAGGACTAGCGGGAATAGGTGAGCAGTTCTTC.

V and J are TRBV29-1 and TRBJ2-3; perhaps TRBD2 as D (6 bases). This CDR3 is 13 amino acids long. The V end was cut by 6 bases, the J end by 7 bases, with 17 bases between. Germline V CDR1 and CDR2: SQVTM, ANQGSEA. The CDR3 sequence: CSVHREVTYTQYF. For the CDR3, the DNA is TGCAGCGTCCATAGGGAGGTTACATATACGCAGTATTTT.

A note on this clonotype: At one boundary the junction diverges from the germline segment, which might be a read error. The chain joins TRBV11-3 to TRBJ2-3; D is undetermined. Germline V gives CDR1 SGHNT, CDR2 YENEEA. This CDR3 is 12 amino acids long. The CDR3 here is CANSFHTDTQYF. Here the CDR3 DNA reads TGTGCCAACAGCTTTCATACCGATACGCAGTATTTT.

This clonotype occurred many times. Written as DNA, the CDR3 is TGTGCCACCAGTGAACAGACAGACGGGATGAACACTGAAGCTTTCTTT. It translates to CATSEQTDGMNTEAFF. The chain recombines TRBV24-1 with TRBJ1-1, with D possibly being TRBD1 (5 bases). The V gene's germline CDR1 is KGHDR and CDR2 SFDVKD. CDR3 size: 16 residues. Trimming shortened V by 4 bases and J by 0 bases, and 14 bases separated the two germline ends.

In the case of this clonotype: An end of the junction differs from the germline gene, which may be a read error. This sequence joins TRBV29-1 and TRBJ1-4; TRBD1 aligns across 9 bases. There are 12 residues in the CDR3. Germline-derived CDR1 and CDR2 are SQVTM and ANQGSEA. This chain's CDR3 is CSVGTGNEQLFF. The CDR3 DNA sequence: TGCAGTGTGGGGACAGGGAATGAACAACTGTTTTTT.

The chain is built from TRBV10-3 and TRBJ1-5; D is ambiguous. The CDR3 totals 13 residues. The V gene's germline CDR1 is ENHRY and CDR2 SYGVKD. V dropped 5 bases and J dropped 8 bases, with 13 bases sitting between them. The CDR3 sequence is CAISIERRKPQHF. The CDR3 DNA reads as TGTGCCATCAGTATTGAGAGGAGAAAGCCCCAGCATTTT.

The chain joins TRBV29-1 to TRBJ1-1; TRBD1 aligns across 7 bases. Germline lookup yields CDR1 SQVTM and CDR2 ANQGSEA. The CDR3 is 13 amino acids. For the CDR3, the DNA is TGCACCGTCTTGGCAGGGGGGGACACTGAAGCTTTCTTT. Protein: CTVLAGGDTEAFF.

Of note for this clonotype: Relative to the germline gene, one junction end is altered; a read error may explain this. V gene TRBV29-1 combines with J gene TRBJ2-2; D may be TRBD2 (5 bases). This CDR3 region has 11 residues. The germline CDR1 and CDR2 sequences are SQVTM and ANQGSEA. The CDR3 DNA reads as TGCAGCGCTGACCACACCGGGGAACTGTTTTTT. Protein product: CSADHTGELFF.